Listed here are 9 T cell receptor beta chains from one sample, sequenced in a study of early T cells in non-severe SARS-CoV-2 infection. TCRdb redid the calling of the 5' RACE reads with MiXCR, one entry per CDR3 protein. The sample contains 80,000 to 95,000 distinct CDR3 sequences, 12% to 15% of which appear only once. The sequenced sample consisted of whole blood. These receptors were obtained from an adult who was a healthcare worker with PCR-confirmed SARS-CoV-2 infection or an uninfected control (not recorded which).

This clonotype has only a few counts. CDR3 in DNA: TGCAGTGCTAGAGCCAAACAGGCGGGGAATTCACCCCTCCACTTT. Its protein product is CSARAKQAGNSPLHF. This chain links TRBV20-1 with TRBJ1-6; tentatively, D is TRBD1 (5 bases). This CDR3 contains 15 residues. With 1 base removed from V and 7 bases from J, the gap between germline ends came to 14 bases. Germline assignment: CDR1 DFQATT and CDR2 SNEGSKA (reference sequence).

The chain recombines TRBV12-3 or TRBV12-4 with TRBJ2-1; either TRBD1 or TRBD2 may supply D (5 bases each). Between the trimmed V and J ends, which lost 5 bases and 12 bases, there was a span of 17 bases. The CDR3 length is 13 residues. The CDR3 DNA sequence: TGTGCCAGCAGTGGGACGATGGGGTCCGGGCAGTTCTTC. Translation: CASSGTMGSGQFF.

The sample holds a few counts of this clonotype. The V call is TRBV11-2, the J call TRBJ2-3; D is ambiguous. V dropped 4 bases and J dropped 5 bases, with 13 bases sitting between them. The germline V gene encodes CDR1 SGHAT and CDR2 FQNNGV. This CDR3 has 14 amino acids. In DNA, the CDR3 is TGTGCCAGCAGCTCCCTCTTGAGAAGAGATACGCAGTATTTT. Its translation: CASSSLLRRDTQYF.

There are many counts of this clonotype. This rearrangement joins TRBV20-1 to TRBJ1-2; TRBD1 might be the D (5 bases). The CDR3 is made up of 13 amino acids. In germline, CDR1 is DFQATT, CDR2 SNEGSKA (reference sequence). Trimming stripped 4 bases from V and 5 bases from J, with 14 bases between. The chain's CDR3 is CSATSLRGYGYTF. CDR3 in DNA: TGCAGTGCTACGAGTTTAAGGGGATATGGCTACACCTTC.

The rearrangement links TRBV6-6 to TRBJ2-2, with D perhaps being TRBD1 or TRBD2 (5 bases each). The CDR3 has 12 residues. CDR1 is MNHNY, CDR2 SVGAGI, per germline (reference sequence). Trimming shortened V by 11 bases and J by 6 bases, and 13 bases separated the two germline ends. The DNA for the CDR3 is TGTGCCGCAGGCCCGGGACCCGGGGAGCTGTTTTTT. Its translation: CAAGPGPGELFF.

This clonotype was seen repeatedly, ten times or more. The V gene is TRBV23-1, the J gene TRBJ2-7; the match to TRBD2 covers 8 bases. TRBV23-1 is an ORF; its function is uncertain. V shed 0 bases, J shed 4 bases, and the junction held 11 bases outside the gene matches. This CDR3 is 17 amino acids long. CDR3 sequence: CASSQSGGGTSPYEQYF. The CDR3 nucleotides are TGCGCCAGCAGTCAATCGGGCGGGGGGACCTCCCCGTACGAGCAGTACTTC.

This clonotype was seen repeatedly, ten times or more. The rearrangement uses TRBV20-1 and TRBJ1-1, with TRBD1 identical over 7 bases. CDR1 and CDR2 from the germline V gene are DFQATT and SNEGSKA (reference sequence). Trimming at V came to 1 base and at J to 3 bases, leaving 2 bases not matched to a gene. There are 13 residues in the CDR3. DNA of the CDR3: TGCAGTGCTAGAGGCCAGGGGGACACTGAAGCTTTCTTT. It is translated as CSARGQGDTEAFF.

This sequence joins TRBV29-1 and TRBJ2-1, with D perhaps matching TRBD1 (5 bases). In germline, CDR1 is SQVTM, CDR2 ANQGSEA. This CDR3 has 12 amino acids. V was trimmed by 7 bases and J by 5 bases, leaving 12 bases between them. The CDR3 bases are TGCAGCGCCGGCAGGGAAAACAATGAGCAGTTCTTC. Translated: CSAGRENNEQFF.

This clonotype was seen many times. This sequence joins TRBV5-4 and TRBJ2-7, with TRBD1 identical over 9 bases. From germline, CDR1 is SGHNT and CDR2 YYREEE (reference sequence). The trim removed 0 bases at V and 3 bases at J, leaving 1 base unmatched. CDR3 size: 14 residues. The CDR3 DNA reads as TGTGCCAGCAGCTTGGAGGGACAGGGCTACGAGCAGTACTTC. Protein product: CASSLEGQGYEQYF.